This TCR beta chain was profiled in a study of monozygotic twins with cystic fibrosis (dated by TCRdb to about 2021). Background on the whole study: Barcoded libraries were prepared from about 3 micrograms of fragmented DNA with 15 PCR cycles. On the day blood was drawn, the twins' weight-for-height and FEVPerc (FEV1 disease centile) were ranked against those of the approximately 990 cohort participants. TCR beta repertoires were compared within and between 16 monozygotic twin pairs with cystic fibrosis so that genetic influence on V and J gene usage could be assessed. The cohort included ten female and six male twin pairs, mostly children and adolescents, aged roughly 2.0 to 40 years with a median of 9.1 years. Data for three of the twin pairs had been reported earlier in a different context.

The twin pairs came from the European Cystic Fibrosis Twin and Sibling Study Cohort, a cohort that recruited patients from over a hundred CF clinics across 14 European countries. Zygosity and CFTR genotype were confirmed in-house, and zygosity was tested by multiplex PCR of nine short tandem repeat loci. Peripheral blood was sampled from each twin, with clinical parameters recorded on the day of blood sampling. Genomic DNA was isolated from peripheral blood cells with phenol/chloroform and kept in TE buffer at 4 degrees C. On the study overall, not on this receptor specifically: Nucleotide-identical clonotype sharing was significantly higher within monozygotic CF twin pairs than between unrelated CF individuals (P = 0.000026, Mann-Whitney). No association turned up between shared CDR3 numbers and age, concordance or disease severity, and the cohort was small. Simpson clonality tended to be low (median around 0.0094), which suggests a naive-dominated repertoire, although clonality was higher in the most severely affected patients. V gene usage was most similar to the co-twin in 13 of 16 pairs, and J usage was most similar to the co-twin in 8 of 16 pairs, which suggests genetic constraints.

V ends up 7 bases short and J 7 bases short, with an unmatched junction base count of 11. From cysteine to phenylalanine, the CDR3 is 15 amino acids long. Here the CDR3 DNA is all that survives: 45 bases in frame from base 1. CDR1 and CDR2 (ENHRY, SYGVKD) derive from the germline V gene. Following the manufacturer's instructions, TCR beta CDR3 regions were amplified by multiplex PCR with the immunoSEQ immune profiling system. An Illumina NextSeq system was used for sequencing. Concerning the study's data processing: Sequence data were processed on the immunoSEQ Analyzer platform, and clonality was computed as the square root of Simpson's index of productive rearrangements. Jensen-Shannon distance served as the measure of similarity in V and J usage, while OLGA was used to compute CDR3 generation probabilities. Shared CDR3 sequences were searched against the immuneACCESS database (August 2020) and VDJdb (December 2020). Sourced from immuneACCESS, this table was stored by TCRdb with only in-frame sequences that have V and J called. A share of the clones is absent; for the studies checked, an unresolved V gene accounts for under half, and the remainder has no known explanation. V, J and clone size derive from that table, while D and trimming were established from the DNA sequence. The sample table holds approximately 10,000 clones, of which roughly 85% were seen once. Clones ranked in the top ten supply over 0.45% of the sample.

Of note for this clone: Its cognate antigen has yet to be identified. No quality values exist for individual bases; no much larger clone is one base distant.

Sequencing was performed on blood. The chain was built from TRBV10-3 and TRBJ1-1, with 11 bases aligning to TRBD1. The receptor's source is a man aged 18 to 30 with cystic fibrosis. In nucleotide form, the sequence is TGTGCCATCAACTCCCCGGGACAGGGGGTCTATGAAGCTTTCTTT. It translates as CAINSPGQGVYEAFF.